The TCR beta chain described here comes from a study of Ad26.COV2.S vaccination and SARS-CoV-2 variants. Study-level background: By the intramuscular route, Ad26.COV2.S was given once, or twice 56 days apart.

The table came from immunoSEQ multiplex PCR; TCRdb's copy has only in-frame clones and leaves some out. The sample contains roughly 240,000 clones, over 75% of which appear only once. The CDR3 consists of 14 residues. Germline V gene data show CDR1 as ENHRY and CDR2 as SYGVKD. V lost 6 bases, J lost 2 bases, and 13 bases lay in between. Indicated treatment: about 20 received Ad26.COV2.S at low or high dose, single or two shots; roughly 5 received placebo; per-sample allocation not given. After the first vaccine or placebo injection, samples were drawn on day 63. The TCR originated in a person aged 18-65 years who received the Ad26.COV2.S COVID-19 vaccine or a placebo. The J gene is TRBJ1-1, the V gene TRBV10-3; D is undetermined. Sequences were derived from peripheral blood, sampled in a trial of Ad26.COV2.S vaccine versus placebo. DNA for the CDR3: TGTGCCATCAGAGCGGAGGTCGTTAACACTGAAGCTTTCTTT. Its translation is CAIRAEVVNTEAFF.